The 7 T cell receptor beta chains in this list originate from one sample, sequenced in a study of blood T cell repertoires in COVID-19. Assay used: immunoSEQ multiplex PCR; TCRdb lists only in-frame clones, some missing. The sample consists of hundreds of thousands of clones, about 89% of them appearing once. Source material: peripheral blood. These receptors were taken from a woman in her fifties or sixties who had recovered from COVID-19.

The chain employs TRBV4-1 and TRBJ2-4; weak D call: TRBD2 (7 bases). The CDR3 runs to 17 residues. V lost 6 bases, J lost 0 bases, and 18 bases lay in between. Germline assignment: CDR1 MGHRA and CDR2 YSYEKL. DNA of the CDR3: TGCGCCAGCAGGCAAATCGGGGGGCCTTTAGCCAAAAACATTCAGTACTTC. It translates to CASRQIGGPLAKNIQYF.

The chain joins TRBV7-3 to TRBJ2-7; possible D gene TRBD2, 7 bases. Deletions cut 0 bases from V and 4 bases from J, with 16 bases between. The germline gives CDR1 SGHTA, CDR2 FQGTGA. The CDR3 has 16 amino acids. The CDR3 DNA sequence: TGTGCCAGCAGCTTAACGGGCGGGGGCAGCAGGTACGAGCAGTACTTC. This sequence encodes CASSLTGGGSRYEQYF. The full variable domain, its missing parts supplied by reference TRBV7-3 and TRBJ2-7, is GAGVSQTPSNKVTEKGKYVELRCDPISGHTALYWYRQSLGQGPEFLIYFQGTGAADDSGLPNDRFFAVRPEGSVSTLKIQRTERGDSAVYLCASSLTGGGSRYEQYFGPGTRLTVT.

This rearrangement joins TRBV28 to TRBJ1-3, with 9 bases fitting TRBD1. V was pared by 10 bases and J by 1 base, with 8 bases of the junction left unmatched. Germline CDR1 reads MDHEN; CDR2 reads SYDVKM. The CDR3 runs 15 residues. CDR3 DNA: TGTGCCACCAACAGGGGGCGATTATCTGGAAACACCATATATTTT. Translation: CATNRGRLSGNTIYF.

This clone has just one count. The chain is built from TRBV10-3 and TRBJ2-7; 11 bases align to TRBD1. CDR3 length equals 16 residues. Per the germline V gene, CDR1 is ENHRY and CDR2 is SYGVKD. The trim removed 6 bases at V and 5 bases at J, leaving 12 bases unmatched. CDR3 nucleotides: TGTGCCATCAGCCCTAATAGAGGACAGGGGGCGGACGAGCAGTACTTC. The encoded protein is CAISPNRGQGADEQYF.

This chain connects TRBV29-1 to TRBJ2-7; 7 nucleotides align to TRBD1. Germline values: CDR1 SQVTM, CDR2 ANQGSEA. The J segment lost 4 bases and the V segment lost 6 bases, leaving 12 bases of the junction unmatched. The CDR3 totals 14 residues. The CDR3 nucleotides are TGCAGCGTCGAGGATGACAGGGAAGGGTACGAGCAGTACTTC. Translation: CSVEDDREGYEQYF.

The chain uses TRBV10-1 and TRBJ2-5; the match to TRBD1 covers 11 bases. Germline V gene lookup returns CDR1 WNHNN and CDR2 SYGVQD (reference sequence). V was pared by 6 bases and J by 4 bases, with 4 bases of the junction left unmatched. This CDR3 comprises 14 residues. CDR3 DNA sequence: TGCGCCAGCAGGGGGGACAGGGGGGTAGAGACCCAGTACTTC. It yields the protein CASRGDRGVETQYF.

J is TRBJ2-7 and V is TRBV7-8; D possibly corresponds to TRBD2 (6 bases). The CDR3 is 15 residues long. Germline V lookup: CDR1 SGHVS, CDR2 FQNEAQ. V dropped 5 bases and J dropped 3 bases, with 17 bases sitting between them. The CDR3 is CASSLPPGLSYEQYF. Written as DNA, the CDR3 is TGTGCCAGCAGCCTACCACCGGGACTGAGCTACGAGCAGTACTTC. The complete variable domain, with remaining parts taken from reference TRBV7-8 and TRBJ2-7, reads GAGVSQSPRYKVAKRGQDVALRCDPISGHVSLFWYQQALGQGPEFLTYFQNEAQLDKSGLPSDRFFAERPEGSVSTLKIQRTQQEDSAVYLCASSLPPGLSYEQYFGPGTRLTVT.